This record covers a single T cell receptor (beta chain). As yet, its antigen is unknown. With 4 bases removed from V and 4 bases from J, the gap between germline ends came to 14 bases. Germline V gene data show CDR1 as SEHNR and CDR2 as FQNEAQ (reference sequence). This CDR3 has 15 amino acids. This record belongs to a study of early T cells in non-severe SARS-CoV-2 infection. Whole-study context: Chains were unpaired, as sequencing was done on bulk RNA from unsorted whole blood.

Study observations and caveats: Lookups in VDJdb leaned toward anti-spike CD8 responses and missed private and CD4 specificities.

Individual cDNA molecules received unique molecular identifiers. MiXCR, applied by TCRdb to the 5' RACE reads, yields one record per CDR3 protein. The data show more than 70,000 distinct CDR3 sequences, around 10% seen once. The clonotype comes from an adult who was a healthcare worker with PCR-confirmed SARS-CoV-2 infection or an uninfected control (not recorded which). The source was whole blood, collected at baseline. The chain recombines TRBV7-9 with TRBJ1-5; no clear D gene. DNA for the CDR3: TGTGCCAGCAGCTCCGGTCCACAGCGGAATCAGCCCCAGCATTTT. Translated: CASSSGPQRNQPQHF.